The source of this T cell receptor (beta chain) is a study of cytomegalovirus exposure and HLA in healthy donors. Study context: Drawn from HLA-typed donors, 80 million to 100 million unique TCRs were held in an early data release.

Germline V gene lookup returns CDR1 SGHAT and CDR2 FQNNGV. The CDR3 loop spans 16 amino acids. Trimming cost V 2 bases and J 6 bases, with 16 bases left between them. With regard to this clone: As yet, its antigen is unknown.

Study conclusions and caveats: Reportedly, TCR beta sequences accurately predicted HLA-A and HLA-B alleles in most subjects.

PCR amplification relied on 60 Vbeta primers (plus 13 Jbeta primers). Sequencing used immunoSEQ multiplex PCR; TCRdb keeps in-frame clones, though not all of them. Of some 200,000 clones in the sample, under 80% were seen once. The rearrangement links TRBV11-2 to TRBJ2-2; D is uncertain. This TCR was recovered from a man aged 40-50 years in good health and CMV-seronegative. The sample comprised PBMCs. The CDR3 DNA reads TGTGCCAGCAGCTTATACCGCGGCCTGAGTGCCGGGGAGCTGTTTTTT. Amino acid sequence: CASSLYRGLSAGELFF. Based on the CDR3 plus reference TRBV11-2 and TRBJ2-2, the full variable domain is EAGVAQSPRYKIIEKRQSVAFWCNPISGHATLYWYQQILGQGPKLLIQFQNNGVVDDSQLPKDRFSAERLKGVDSTLKIQPAKLEDSAVYLCASSLYRGLSAGELFFGEGSRLTVL.